A single sample is the source of the 6 T cell receptor beta chains below, sequenced in a study of cytomegalovirus exposure and HLA in healthy donors. The primer mix had 60 Vbeta and 13 Jbeta primers. Data came from immunoSEQ multiplex PCR; TCRdb stores just in-frame clones and leaves some out. The sample gives some 200,000 clones, approximately 11% of which show up once; about 7.8% is in the top ten. The sequencing input was PBMCs. These receptors all stem from a man between 50 and 59 years old in good health and CMV-seropositive.

This sequence joins TRBV5-4 and TRBJ1-5; D call uncertain. Germline loops: CDR1 SGHNT, CDR2 YYREEE (reference sequence). V was trimmed by 1 base and J by 3 bases, leaving 8 bases between them. This CDR3 has 14 amino acids. The CDR3 bases are TGTGCCAGCAGCTTGAACGGTTACAATCAGCCCCAGCATTTT. Translation: CASSLNGYNQPQHF.

The chain employs TRBV18 and TRBJ1-2, with D perhaps matching TRBD1 (6 bases). Germline CDR1 KGHSH, CDR2 LQKENI. This CDR3 contains 13 residues. Trimming took 2 bases from V and 7 from J, leaving 11 bases between them. The CDR3 sequence: CASSPGQGFGYTF. DNA for the CDR3: TGTGCCAGCTCACCAGGGCAGGGGTTTGGCTACACCTTC.

This clone has a handful of counts. The rearrangement links TRBV4-3 to TRBJ2-2; 9 nucleotides agree with TRBD1. Germline trimming cut 0 bases from V and 5 bases from J; bases unmatched to any gene: 7. This CDR3 has 17 residues. Germline values: CDR1 LGHNA, CDR2 YSLEER. In DNA form, the CDR3 reads TGCGCCAGCAGCCAAGATCTCGGGACAGGGTATACCGGGGAGCTGTTTTTT. This sequence encodes CASSQDLGTGYTGELFF.

This clone was seen more than once but under ten times. The rearrangement links TRBV5-4 to TRBJ2-7, with TRBD2 matching 8 bases. Trimming removed 0 bases from V and 7 bases from J; junction bases left unmatched: 6. The CDR3 spans 14 residues. The germline gives CDR1 SGHNT, CDR2 YYREEE (reference sequence). This chain's CDR3 is CASSLAGLDGEQYF. In DNA, the CDR3 is TGTGCCAGCAGCTTGGCGGGACTAGACGGGGAGCAGTACTTC.

The rearrangement uses TRBV7-8 and TRBJ1-5, with unresolved D. V dropped 2 bases and J dropped 0 bases, with 5 bases sitting between them. CDR1 SGHVS and CDR2 FQNEAQ come from the germline V gene. The CDR3 covers 14 residues. CDR3 coding DNA: TGTGCCAGCAGCTTATCAGATAGCAATCAGCCCCAGCATTTT. This translates into CASSLSDSNQPQHF.

The chain has TRBV28 and TRBJ1-6; TRBD1 matches at 12 bases. CDR1 and CDR2 from the germline V gene are MDHEN and SYDVKM. The CDR3 has 20 residues. J lost 10 bases, V lost 1 base, and 17 bases had no gene match. This chain's CDR3 is CASSLLGGQGAGFWRSPLHF. CDR3 nucleotide sequence: TGTGCCAGCAGTTTATTAGGGGGACAGGGGGCCGGATTCTGGAGGTCACCCCTCCACTTT.